These T cell receptor beta chains were read from a single sample in a study of follicular helper T cells after annual influenza vaccination. Profiling relied on immunoSEQ multiplex PCR, and the TCRdb table lists in-frame clones only, not all of them. The sample carries roughly 4,600 clones, about four fifths recorded once. This specimen was CXCR5+ CD38- circulating T follicular helper cells from blood, taken on the day of influenza vaccination. Every receptor here comes from an adult who received the influenza vaccine. Both conserved end residues are trimmed from each CDR3.

TRBV11-3	TRBJ2-5	ASSLSYQETQY
TRBV7-2	TRBJ1-3	ATDRISGNTIY
TRBV2	TRBJ1-2	ASGSGPGTAFLGYT
TRBV6-1	TRBJ2-2	ASRTGETGELF
TRBV4-2	TRBJ1-4	ASSQDFQGREKLF
TRBV5-1	TRBJ2-3	ASSLVLAGALGGDTQY
TRBV7-9	TRBJ2-1	ASSLSGGDEQF
TRBV4-3	TRBJ2-3	ASSQGGGEDTQY
TRBV18	TRBJ1-3	ASSPLYGSGNTIY
TRBV7-7	TRBJ2-3	ASSASGTDTQY
TRBV6-1	TRBJ2-7	ASTSPYEQY
TRBV7-9	TRBJ2-2	ASSSKEVSNTGELF
TRBV2	TRBJ1-3	ASRPGTGGNTIY
TRBV5-5	TRBJ1-2	ASSPLSLLQNYGYT
TRBV27	TRBJ1-1	ASSPRDRETTEAF
TRBV7-2	TRBJ1-6	ASSLEAGISAPLH
TRBV2	TRBJ1-1	ASSQNPRRGEAF
TRBV21-1	TRBJ2-5	ASHARQKTQY
TRBV7-3	TRBJ2-1	ASSLTGQTNHEQF
TRBV6-1	TRBJ2-7	ASGGKGATYEQY
TRBV11-2	TRBJ1-6	ASSLVPRANNSPLH
TRBV6-1	TRBJ2-1	ASSSRGTYNEQF
TRBV9	TRBJ2-7	ASSAGQGAGYEQY
TRBV9	TRBJ2-1	ASSLGTGGINNEQF
TRBV15	TRBJ2-1	ATSPRRGRGGNEQF
TRBV19	TRBJ2-5	ASSLGHNKETQY
TRBV29-1	TRBJ1-1	SAQAGLGAF
TRBV18	TRBJ2-7	ASSLQVSSYEQY
TRBV6-6	TRBJ1-1	ASSLPNTEAF
TRBV21-1	TRBJ1-4	ASSPRDGTNEKLF
TRBV18	TRBJ1-1	ASSPPGGTEAF
TRBV6-1	TRBJ1-2	ASSEWGREYGYT
TRBV28	TRBJ2-1	ASSIPKGAVGNEQF
TRBV5-5	TRBJ2-2	ASSPHTGELF
TRBV19	TRBJ1-1	ASRRKSGNTEAF
TRBV7-3	TRBJ2-2	ASSLGTSGWNTGELF
TRBV19	TRBJ1-5	ASSPGRDSNQPQH
TRBV27	TRBJ2-3	ASTLERGRSTDTQY
TRBV15	TRBJ2-5	ATSSGLEGRFGETQY
TRBV4-3	TRBJ2-4	ASSQGVRRGGKNIQY
TRBV5-1	TRBJ2-3	ASNAGGTDTQY
TRBV6-5	TRBJ2-2	ASSYGQGGYTGELF
TRBV7-2	TRBJ1-2	ASSLHRGRDYGYT
TRBV18	TRBJ2-3	ASSRGQGAGDTQY
TRBV9	TRBJ2-3	ASSEQGVGDTQY
TRBV4-1	TRBJ1-6	ASSQETASTLH
TRBV19	TRBJ1-1	ASRRDRERTEAF
TRBV15	TRBJ1-3	ATSRWGQGSSGNTIY